These 2 T cell receptor beta chains share one sample of origin, sequenced in a study of T cell repertoires in cytomegalovirus infection. TCRdb analysed the reads with MiXCR anew, one entry per CDR3 protein. The sample lists approximately 76,000 distinct CDR3 sequences; 3.7% were seen once. Specimen: PBMCs. These receptors all stem from a human donor in good health (CMV status not recorded). Some clones in this sample may be carry-over from other donors' samples.

This clonotype was seen repeatedly, ten times or more. V gene TRBV7-2 combines with J gene TRBJ1-4; no clear D. With 5 bases removed from V and 8 bases from J, the gap between germline ends came to 15 bases. This CDR3 comprises 14 residues. Germline V gene data show CDR1 as SGHTA and CDR2 as FQGNSA. CDR3 sequence: CASSPAGRKEKLFF. In DNA form, the CDR3 reads TGTGCCAGCAGCCCGGCGGGTCGTAAGGAAAAACTGTTTTTT.

This clonotype was counted ten times or more. The chain couples TRBV28 to TRBJ1-5; TRBD1 agrees at 7 bases. Per the germline V gene, CDR1 is MDHEN and CDR2 is SYDVKM. The CDR3 sequence is 15 residues long. V shed 5 bases and J 1 base; nucleotides not matched to a gene: 5. The CDR3 region is CASSAGGRSNQPQHF. Here the CDR3 DNA reads TGTGCCAGCAGTGCAGGGGGTAGGAGCAATCAGCCCCAGCATTTT.